These 9 T cell receptor beta chains originate from one sample sequenced in a study of post-analysis software for immune sequencing data. Points from the study as a whole: Four or five TRBV segments, including TRBV5-6, TRBV5-1 and TRBV20-1, were more frequent in patients than controls.

cDNA libraries for TCR beta contained unique molecular identifiers. TCRdb recomputed calls from the PCR reads with MiXCR, one row per CDR3 protein. The sample includes 380,000 or so distinct CDR3 sequences, less than 40% of them seen just once. Their target antigens are unknown. The sequencing sample was made of blood. These receptors were obtained from a girl aged 10 to 17 with multiple sclerosis.

The chain uses TRBV9 and TRBJ2-3; 9 bases align to TRBD2. CDR1 SGDLS and CDR2 YYNGEE come from the germline V gene. J gave up 9 bases and V 4 bases, and 9 bases lay outside the gene matches. This CDR3 region has 14 residues. The chain's CDR3 is CASSPPGLAGTQYF. In DNA form, the CDR3 reads TGTGCCAGCAGCCCGCCGGGCCTAGCGGGGACGCAGTATTTT.

This sequence joins TRBV12-3 or TRBV12-4 and TRBJ1-1, with D perhaps TRBD1 (5 bases). The V gene lost 4 bases and the J gene lost 5 bases, with 8 bases spanning the gap. There are 12 residues in the CDR3. The CDR3 region is CASSSRVTEAFF. CDR3 DNA: TGTGCCAGCAGTTCCAGGGTTACTGAAGCTTTCTTT.

The chain is built from TRBV7-9 and TRBJ2-7; TRBD2 matches at 8 bases. Germline CDR1 is SEHNR and CDR2 is FQNEAQ (reference sequence). The CDR3 loop spans 17 amino acids. Losses at the gene ends were 1 base for V and 0 bases for J; bases not matched to a gene: 8. In DNA, the CDR3 is TGTGCCAGCAGCTTAGGGGGTTTAGCGGGGAGCTCCTACGAGCAGTACTTC. Translating gives CASSLGGLAGSSYEQYF.

The chain recombines TRBV7-6 with TRBJ2-3; D is tentatively TRBD1 or TRBD2 (5 bases each). V lost 8 bases and J 1 base, leaving 16 bases between the germline ends. The CDR3 consists of 15 residues. Germline-derived CDR1 and CDR2 are SGHVS and FNYEAQ. CDR3 in amino acids: CASVLGRGGTDTQYF. CDR3 nucleotide sequence: TGTGCCAGCGTACTGGGAAGAGGGGGCACAGATACGCAGTATTTT. The entire variable domain, with the rest obtained from reference TRBV7-6 and TRBJ2-3, is as follows: GAGVSQSPRYKVTKRGQDVALRCDPISGHVSLYWYRQALGQGPEFLTYFNYEAQQDKSGLPNDRFSAERPEGSISTLTIQRTEQRDSAMYRCASVLGRGGTDTQYFGPGTRLTVL.

Details on this clonotype: At one of its ends the junction is not consistent with the germline gene, which may arise from a read error. The chain employs TRBV12-3 or TRBV12-4 and TRBJ2-3, with 7 bases identical to TRBD2. This CDR3 contains 17 residues. CDR3 amino acids: CASSPGLGGLSTDAQYF. CDR3 nucleotide sequence: TGTGCCAGCAGCCCAGGACTAGGAGGGTTGAGCACAGATGCGCAGTATTTT.

This rearrangement joins TRBV4-1 to TRBJ2-1; D unresolved. CDR1 MGHRA and CDR2 YSYEKL come from the germline V gene. Trimming left V 4 bases short and J 5 bases short, with 12 bases between. The CDR3 has 14 residues. CDR3 protein: CASSRRNRNNEQFF. The DNA of the CDR3 is TGCGCCAGCAGCCGAAGGAACAGAAACAATGAGCAGTTCTTC.

V gene TRBV20-1 combines with J gene TRBJ2-7; 7 nucleotides agree with TRBD1. The CDR3 spans 14 residues. V dropped 2 bases and J dropped 6; count of bases not matched to a gene: 10. Germline V lookup: CDR1 DFQATT, CDR2 SNEGSKA (reference sequence). The CDR3 DNA sequence: TGCAGTGCTAGAAGCCCCACAGGGGCGGGCGAGCAGTACTTC. Translation gives CSARSPTGAGEQYF.

This chain connects TRBV11-2 to TRBJ2-5; 11 bases map to TRBD2. Trimming removed 5 bases from V and 1 base from J; junction bases left unmatched: 3. From germline, CDR1 is SGHAT and CDR2 FQNNGV. The CDR3 has 15 residues. The CDR3 DNA follows: TGTGCCAGCAGCGTCGGGACTAGCGGCCAAGAGACCCAGTACTTC. It translates to CASSVGTSGQETQYF.

This sequence joins TRBV3-1 and TRBJ2-6, with a possible D match to TRBD1 (5 bases). The germline CDR1 and CDR2 sequences are LGHDT and YNNKEL (reference sequence). The CDR3 contains 16 residues. V gave up 4 bases and J gave up 1 base, with 11 bases separating them. CDR3 amino acids: CASSLNAGSGANVLTF. The CDR3 bases are TGTGCCAGCAGCCTAAACGCAGGGTCTGGGGCCAACGTCCTGACTTTC. The entire variable domain, with the rest obtained from reference TRBV3-1 and TRBJ2-6, is as follows: DTAVSQTPKYLVTQMGNDKSIKCEQNLGHDTMYWYKQDSKKFLKIMFSYNNKELIINETVPNRFSPKSPDKAHLNLHINSLELGDSAVYFCASSLNAGSGANVLTFGAGSRLTVL.